The subject of this entry is one TCR beta chain. CD8 cells regarded as naive lacked CD45RO, were positively chosen for CCR7, and omitted terminally differentiated effector memory CD45RA+ cells. Researchers ran the assay at a deep level. Produced via immunoSEQ multiplex PCR; TCRdb's table is partial and in-frame only. There are roughly 770,000 clones in the sample; 90% to 97% occur only once, and approximately 0.2% lies in the top ten. The CDR3 is 15 residues long. The germline V gene has CDR1 SGHNT and CDR2 YENEEA. J lost 1 base, V lost 5 bases, and 7 bases had no gene match. The entry originates in a study of shared clonotypes between healthy human individuals.

This sequence originates from a man aged 25 to 40 in good health. Source material: naive CD8+ T cells sorted from blood. The rearrangement joins TRBV11-3 to TRBJ1-1, with 7 nucleotides matching TRBD1. The chain's CDR3 is CASSLRTGQNTEAFF. The CDR3 nucleotides are TGTGCCAGCAGCCTCCGGACAGGCCAGAACACTGAAGCTTTCTTT.